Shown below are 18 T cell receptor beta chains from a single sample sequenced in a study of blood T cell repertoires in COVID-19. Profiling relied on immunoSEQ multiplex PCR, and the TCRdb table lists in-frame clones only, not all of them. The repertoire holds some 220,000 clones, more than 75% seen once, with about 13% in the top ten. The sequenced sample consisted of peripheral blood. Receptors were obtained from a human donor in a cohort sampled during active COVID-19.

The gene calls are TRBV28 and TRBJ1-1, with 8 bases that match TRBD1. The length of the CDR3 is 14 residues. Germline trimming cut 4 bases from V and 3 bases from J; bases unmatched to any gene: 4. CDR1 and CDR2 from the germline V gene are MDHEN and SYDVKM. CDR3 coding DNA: TGTGCCAGCAGTTCAGGGGGCGCGGACACTGAAGCTTTCTTT. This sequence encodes CASSSGGADTEAFF.

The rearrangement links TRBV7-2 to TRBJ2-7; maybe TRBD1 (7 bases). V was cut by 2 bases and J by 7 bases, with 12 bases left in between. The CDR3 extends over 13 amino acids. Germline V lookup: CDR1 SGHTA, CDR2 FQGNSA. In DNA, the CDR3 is TGTGCCAGCAGCTTAAACAGGGGAGGTGAGCAGTACTTC. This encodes CASSLNRGGEQYF.

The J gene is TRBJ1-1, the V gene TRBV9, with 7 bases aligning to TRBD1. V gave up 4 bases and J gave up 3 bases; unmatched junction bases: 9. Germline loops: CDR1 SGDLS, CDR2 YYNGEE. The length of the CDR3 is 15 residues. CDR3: CASSLGTVDYTEAFF. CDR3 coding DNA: TGTGCCAGCAGCTTAGGGACAGTCGACTACACTGAAGCTTTCTTT. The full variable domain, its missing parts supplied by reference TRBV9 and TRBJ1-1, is DSGVTQTPKHLITATGQRVTLRCSPRSGDLSVYWYQQSLDQGLQFLIQYYNGEERAKGNILERFSAQQFPDLHSELNLSSLELGDSALYFCASSLGTVDYTEAFFGQGTRLTVV.

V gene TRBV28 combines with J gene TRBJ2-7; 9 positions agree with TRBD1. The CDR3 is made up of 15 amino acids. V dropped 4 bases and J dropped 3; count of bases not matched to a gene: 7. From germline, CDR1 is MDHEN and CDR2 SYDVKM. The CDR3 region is CASSSSGTGYYEQYF. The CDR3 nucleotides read TGTGCCAGCAGTTCCTCCGGGACAGGGTACTACGAGCAGTACTTC.

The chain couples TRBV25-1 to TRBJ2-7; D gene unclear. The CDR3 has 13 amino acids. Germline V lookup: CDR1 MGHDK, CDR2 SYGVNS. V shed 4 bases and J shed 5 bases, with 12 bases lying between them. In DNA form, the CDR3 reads TGTGCCAGCAGTGCGGCGTTTGAGGACGAGCAGTACTTC. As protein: CASSAAFEDEQYF.

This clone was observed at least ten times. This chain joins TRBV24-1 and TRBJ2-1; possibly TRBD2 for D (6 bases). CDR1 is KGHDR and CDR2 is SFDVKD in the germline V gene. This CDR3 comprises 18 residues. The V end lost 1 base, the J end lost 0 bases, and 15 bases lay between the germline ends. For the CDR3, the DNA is TGTGCCACCAGTGATTTATCGCTGGGAGGATTCTCCTACAATGAGCAGTTCTTC. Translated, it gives CATSDLSLGGFSYNEQFF.

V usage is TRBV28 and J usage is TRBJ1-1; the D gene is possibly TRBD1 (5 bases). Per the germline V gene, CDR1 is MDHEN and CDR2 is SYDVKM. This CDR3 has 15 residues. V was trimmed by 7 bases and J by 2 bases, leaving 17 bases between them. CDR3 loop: CASTPETDRNTEAFF. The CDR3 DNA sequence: TGTGCCAGCACCCCAGAGACAGATCGAAACACTGAAGCTTTCTTT.

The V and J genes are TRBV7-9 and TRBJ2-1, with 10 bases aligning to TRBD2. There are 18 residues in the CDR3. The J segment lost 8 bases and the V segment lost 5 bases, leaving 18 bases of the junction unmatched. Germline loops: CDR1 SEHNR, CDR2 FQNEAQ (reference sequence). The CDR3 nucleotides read TGTGCCAGCAGCCCCTCGCGTTGGATAGCGGGAGGAGGGGATGAGCAGTTCTTC. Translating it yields CASSPSRWIAGGGDEQFF.

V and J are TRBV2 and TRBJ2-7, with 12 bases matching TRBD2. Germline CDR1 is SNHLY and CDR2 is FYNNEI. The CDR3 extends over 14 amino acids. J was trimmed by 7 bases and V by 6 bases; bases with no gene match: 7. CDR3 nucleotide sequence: TGTGCCAGCAGGCGACTAGCGGGGGACACGGAGCAGTACTTC. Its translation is CASRRLAGDTEQYF.

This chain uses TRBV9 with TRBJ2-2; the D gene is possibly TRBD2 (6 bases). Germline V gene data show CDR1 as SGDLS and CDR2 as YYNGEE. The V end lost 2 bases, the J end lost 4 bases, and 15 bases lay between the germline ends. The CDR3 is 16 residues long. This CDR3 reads CASSVFGGTVTGELFF. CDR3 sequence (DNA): TGTGCCAGCAGCGTCTTCGGCGGGACTGTCACCGGGGAGCTGTTTTTT.

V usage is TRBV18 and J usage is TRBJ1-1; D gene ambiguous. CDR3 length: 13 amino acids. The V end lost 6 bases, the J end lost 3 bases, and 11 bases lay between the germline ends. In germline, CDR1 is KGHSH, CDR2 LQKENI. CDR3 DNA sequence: TGTGCCAGCTCCGAACAGAGGGACACTGAAGCTTTCTTT. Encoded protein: CASSEQRDTEAFF.

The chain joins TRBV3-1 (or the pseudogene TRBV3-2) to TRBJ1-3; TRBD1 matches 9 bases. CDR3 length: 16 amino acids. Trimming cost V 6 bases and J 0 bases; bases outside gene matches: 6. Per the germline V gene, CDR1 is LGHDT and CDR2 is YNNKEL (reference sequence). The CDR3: CASRGQGRSSGNTIYF. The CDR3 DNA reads TGTGCCAGCAGGGGACAGGGAAGGAGCTCTGGAAACACCATATATTTT.

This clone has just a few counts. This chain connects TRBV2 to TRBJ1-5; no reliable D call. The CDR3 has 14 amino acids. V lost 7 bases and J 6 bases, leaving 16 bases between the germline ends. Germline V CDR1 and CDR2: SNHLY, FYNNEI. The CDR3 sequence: CASKGDGVSQPQHF. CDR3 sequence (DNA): TGTGCCAGCAAGGGCGACGGGGTTAGTCAGCCCCAGCATTTT. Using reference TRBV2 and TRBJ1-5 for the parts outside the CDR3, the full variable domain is EPEVTQTPSHQVTQMGQEVILRCVPISNHLYFYWYRQILGQKVEFLVSFYNNEISEKSEIFDDQFSVERPDGSNFTLKIRSTKLEDSAMYFCASKGDGVSQPQHFGDGTRLSIL.

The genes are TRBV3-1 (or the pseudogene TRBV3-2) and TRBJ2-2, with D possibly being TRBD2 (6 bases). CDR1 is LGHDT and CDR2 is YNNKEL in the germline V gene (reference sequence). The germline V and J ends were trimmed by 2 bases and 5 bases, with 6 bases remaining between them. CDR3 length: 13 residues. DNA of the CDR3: TGTGCCAGCAGCCAACGGGGGACCGGGGAGCTGTTTTTT. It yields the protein CASSQRGTGELFF.

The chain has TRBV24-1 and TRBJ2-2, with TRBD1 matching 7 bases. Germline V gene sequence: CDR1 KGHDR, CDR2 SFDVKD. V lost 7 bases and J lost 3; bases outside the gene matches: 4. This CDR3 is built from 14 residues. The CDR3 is CATRADRDTGELFF. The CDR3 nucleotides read TGTGCCACCAGAGCCGACAGGGACACCGGGGAGCTGTTTTTT.

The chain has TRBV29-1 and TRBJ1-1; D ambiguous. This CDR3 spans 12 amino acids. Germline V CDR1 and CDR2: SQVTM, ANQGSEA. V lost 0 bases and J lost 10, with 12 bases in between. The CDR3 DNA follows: TGCAGCGTTGAAGAATTTGGCGGTCTAGCTTTCTTT. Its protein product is CSVEEFGGLAFF.

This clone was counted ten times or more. The CDR3 nucleotides are TGCGCCAGCAGCCCGCAACCGGGACAAGAGACCCAGTACTTC. Protein product: CASSPQPGQETQYF. V is TRBV5-1 and J is TRBJ2-5; D may be TRBD2 (5 bases). Germline loops: CDR1 SGHRS, CDR2 YFSETQ. V was trimmed by 4 bases and J by 2 bases, leaving 12 bases between them. CDR3 length equals 14 residues. Combining the CDR3 with reference TRBV5-1 and TRBJ2-5 gives the whole variable domain KAGVTQTPRYLIKTRGQQVTLSCSPISGHRSVSWYQQTPGQGLQFLFEYFSETQRNKGNFPGRFSGRQFSNSRSEMNVSTLELGDSALYLCASSPQPGQETQYFGPGTRLLVL.

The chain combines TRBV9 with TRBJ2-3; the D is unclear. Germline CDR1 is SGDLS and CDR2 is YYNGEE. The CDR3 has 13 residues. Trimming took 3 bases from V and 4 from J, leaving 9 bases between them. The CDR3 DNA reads TGTGCCAGCAGCGCTCCGAGGTCAGATACGCAGTATTTT. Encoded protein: CASSAPRSDTQYF.